This T cell receptor (beta chain) was sequenced during a study of T cells in Graves' hyperthyroidism and ophthalmopathy. Looking at the study overall: Peripheral blood was secured at the point of initial diagnosis, before any treatment.

Based on clinical symptoms, serum thyroxine and TRAb, thyroid ultrasound and orbital computed tomography, diagnoses were reached. The PBMCs studied were ones that came from 10 ml fresh peripheral blood. The length of the CDR3 is 13 residues. Trimming left V 8 bases short and J 2 bases short, with 12 bases between. CDR1 is MNHNS, CDR2 SASEGT, per germline. This clonotype occurred many times. Its antigen is undetermined. RNA transcripts provided the source from which TCR beta CDR3 regions were amplified. The HTBI primer set was used in a first-round RT-PCR of the TCR CDR3. TCRdb re-analysed the multiplex PCR reads in MiXCR, keeping a single row per CDR3 protein. The sample contains 550,000 to 800,000 distinct CDR3 sequences, roughly 15% of which appear only once. Broader study findings: Ophthalmopathy stood apart from stable hyperthyroidism in a 13 V-J model.

The receptor was isolated from a young man with Graves' hyperthyroidism. Sequences were obtained from blood. This sequence joins TRBV6-1 and TRBJ1-2, with unresolved D. The CDR3 loop is CASGRQSNYGYTF. The CDR3 bases are TGTGCCAGCGGGAGACAAAGCAACTATGGCTACACCTTC.